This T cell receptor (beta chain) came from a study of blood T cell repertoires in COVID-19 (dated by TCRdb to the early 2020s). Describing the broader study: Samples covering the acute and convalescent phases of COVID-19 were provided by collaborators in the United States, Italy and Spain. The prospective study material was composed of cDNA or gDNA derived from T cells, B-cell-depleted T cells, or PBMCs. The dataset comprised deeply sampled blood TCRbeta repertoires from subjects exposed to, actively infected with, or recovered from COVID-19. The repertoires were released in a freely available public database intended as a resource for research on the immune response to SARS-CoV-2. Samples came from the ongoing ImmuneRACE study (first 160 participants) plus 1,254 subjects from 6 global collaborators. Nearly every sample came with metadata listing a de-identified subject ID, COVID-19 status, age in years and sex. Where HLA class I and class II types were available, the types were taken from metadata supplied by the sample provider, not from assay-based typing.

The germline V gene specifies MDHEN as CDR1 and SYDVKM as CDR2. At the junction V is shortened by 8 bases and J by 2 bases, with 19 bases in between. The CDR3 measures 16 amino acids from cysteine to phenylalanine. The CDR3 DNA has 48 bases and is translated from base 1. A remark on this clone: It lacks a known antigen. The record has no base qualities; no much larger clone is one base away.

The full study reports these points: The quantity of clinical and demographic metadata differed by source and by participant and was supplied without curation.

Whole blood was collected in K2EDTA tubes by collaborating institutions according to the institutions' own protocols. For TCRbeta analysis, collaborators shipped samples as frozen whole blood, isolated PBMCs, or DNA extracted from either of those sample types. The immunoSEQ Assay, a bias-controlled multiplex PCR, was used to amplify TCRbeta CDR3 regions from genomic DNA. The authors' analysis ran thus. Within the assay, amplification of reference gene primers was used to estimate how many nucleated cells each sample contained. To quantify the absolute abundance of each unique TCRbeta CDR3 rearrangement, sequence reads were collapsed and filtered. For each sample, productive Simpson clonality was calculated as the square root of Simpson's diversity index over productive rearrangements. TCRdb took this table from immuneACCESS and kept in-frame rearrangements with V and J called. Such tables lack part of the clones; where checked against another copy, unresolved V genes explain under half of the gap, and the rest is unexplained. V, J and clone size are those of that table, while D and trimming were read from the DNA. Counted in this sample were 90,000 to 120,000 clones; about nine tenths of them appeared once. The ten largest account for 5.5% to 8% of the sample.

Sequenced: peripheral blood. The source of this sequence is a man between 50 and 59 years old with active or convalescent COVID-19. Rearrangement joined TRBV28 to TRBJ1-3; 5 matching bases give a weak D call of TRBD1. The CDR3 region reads CASSGSGEIAGNTIYF. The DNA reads TGTGCCAGCTCAGGGTCGGGAGAAATCGCTGGAAACACCATATATTTT.